This TCR beta chain was profiled in a study of CD8 T cells in ankylosing spondylitis. Note on this clonotype: Its antigen is not identified.

Germline lookup yields CDR1 MDHEN and CDR2 SYDVKM. CDR3 length: 16 residues. Trimming took off 4 bases at V and 5 bases at J, with 18 bases between the two ends. Study-wide results and limits: Made up of under 10 highly homologous variants, a TCR beta motif appeared characteristic of ankylosing spondylitis blood. Past research had described some motif variants in reactive arthritis synovial fluid and blood. Clones linked to disease, bearing a CD8+ phenotype, were relatively rare in peripheral blood.

Making use of molecular barcodes, quantitative 5'-RACE generated TCR beta libraries. TCRdb re-derived calls from the 5' RACE reads in MiXCR, one entry per CDR3 protein. The top ten hold around 33% of the sample, which has a few hundred thousand distinct CDR3 sequences, about 18% seen once. This TCR was recovered from a male donor with ankylosing spondylitis or in good health (not recorded which). The chain carries TRBV28 and TRBJ2-1; D unclear. The sequencing sample was made of blood, either unsorted or a sorted T cell fraction (not recorded which). The CDR3 is CASSSLQLTGNNEQFF. DNA for the CDR3: TGTGCCAGCAGTTCTCTACAGCTTACTGGGAACAATGAGCAGTTCTTC.